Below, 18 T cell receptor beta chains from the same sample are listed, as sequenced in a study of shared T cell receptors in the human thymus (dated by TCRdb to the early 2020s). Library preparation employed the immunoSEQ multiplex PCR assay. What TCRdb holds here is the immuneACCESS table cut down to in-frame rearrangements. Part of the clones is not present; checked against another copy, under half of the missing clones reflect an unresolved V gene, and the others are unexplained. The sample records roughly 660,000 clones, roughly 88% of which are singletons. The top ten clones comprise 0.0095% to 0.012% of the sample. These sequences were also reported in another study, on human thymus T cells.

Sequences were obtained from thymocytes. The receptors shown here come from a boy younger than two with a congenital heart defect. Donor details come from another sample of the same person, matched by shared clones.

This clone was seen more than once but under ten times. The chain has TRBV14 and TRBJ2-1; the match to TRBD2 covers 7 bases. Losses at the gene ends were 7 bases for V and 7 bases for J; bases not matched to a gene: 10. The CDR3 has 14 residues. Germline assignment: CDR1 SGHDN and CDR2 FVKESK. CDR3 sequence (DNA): TGTGCCAGCAACGCGGGACTAATGGGGAATGAGCAGTTCTTC. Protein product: CASNAGLMGNEQFF. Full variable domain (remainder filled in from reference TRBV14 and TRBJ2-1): EAGVTQFPSHSVIEKGQTVTLRCDPISGHDNLYWYRRVMGKEIKFLLHFVKESKQDESGMPNNRFLAERTGGTYSTLKVQPAELEDSGVYFCASNAGLMGNEQFFGPGTRLTVL.

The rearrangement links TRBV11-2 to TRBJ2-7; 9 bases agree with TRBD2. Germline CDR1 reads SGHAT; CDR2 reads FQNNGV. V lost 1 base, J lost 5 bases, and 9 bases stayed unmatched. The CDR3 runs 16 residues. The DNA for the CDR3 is TGTGCCAGCAGCTTAGGTGGTAGCGGGAGTCTCGACGAGCAGTACTTC. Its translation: CASSLGGSGSLDEQYF.

The CDR3: CASSLAPRVRGSLYEQYF. CDR3 bases: TGTGCCAGCAGCTTAGCCCCCCGGGTTCGGGGGAGCCTTTACGAGCAGTACTTC. The rearrangement joins TRBV11-3 to TRBJ2-7; D perhaps matches TRBD2 (6 bases). From germline, CDR1 is SGHNT and CDR2 YENEEA. This CDR3 has 18 residues. The V end lost 1 base, the J end lost 4 bases, and 23 bases lay between the germline ends.

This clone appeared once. CDR3 sequence: CASSGLVNEKLFF. CDR3 sequence (DNA): TGTGCCAGCTCAGGACTGGTTAATGAAAAACTGTTTTTT. The chain employs TRBV27 and TRBJ1-4; D is unclear. Looked up from germline, CDR1 is MNHEY and CDR2 is SMNVEV (reference sequence). V was cut by 8 bases and J by 4 bases, with 11 bases left in between. The CDR3 covers 13 residues.

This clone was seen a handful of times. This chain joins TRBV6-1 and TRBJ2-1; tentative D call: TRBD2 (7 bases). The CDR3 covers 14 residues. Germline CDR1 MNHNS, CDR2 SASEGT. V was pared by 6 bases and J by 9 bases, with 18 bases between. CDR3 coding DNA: TGTGCCAGCAGGAAAGGGGGGGCAACCGGTGAGCAGTTCTTC. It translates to CASRKGGATGEQFF.

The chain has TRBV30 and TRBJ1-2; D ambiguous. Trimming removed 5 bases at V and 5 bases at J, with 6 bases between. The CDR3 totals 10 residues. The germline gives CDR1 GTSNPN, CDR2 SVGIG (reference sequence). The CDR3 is CAWGEYGYTF. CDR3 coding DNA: TGTGCCTGGGGGGAGTATGGCTACACCTTC.

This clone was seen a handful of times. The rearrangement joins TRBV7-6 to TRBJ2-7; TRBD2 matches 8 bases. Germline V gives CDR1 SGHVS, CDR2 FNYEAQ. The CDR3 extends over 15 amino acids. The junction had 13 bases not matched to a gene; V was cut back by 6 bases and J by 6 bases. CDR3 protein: CASRPRGDLWSEQYF. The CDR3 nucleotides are TGTGCCAGCAGGCCGCGGGGGGATCTTTGGAGCGAGCAGTACTTC.

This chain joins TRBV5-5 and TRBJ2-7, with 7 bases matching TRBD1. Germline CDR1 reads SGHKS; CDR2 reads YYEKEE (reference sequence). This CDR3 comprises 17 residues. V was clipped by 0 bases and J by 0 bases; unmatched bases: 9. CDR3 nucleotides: TGTGCCAGCAGCTTGGCCACCGCCGGACAGGACTCCTACGAGCAGTACTTC. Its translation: CASSLATAGQDSYEQYF.

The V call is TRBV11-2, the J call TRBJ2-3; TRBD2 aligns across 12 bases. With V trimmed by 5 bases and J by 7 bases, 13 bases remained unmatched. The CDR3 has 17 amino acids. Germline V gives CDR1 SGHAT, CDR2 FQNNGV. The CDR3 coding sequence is TGTGCCAGCAGCCTGAAGACTAGCGGGAGAATAAGGAATACGCAGTATTTT. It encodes CASSLKTSGRIRNTQYF. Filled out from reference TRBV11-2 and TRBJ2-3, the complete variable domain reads EAGVAQSPRYKIIEKRQSVAFWCNPISGHATLYWYQQILGQGPKLLIQFQNNGVVDDSQLPKDRFSAERLKGVDSTLKIQPAKLEDSAVYLCASSLKTSGRIRNTQYFGPGTRLTVL.

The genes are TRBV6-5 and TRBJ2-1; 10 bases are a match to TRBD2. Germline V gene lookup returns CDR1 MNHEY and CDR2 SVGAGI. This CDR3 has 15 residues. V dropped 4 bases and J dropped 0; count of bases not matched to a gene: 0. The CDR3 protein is CASSSSGSSYNEQFF. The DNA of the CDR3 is TGTGCCAGCAGTTCTAGCGGGAGCTCCTACAATGAGCAGTTCTTC.

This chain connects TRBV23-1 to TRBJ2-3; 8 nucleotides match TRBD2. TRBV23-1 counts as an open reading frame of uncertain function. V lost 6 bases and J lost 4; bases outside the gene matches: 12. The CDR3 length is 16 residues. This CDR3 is CASRSAREGPADTQYF. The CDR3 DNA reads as TGCGCCAGCAGATCGGCACGGGAGGGCCCAGCAGATACGCAGTATTTT.

The CDR3 nucleotides read TGTGCCAGCAGTACTCGGACAGATATGGGTCAGCCCCAGCATTTT. This gives the protein CASSTRTDMGQPQHF. The chain recombines TRBV6-5 with TRBJ1-5; D may be TRBD1 (6 bases). The CDR3 is 15 residues long. V lost 5 bases and J lost 6, with 17 bases in between. The germline gives CDR1 MNHEY, CDR2 SVGAGI.

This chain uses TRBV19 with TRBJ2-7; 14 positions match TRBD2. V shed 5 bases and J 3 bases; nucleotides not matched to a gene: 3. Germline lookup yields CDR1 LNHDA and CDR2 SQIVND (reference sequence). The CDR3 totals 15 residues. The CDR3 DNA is TGTGCCAGTAGTCGACTAGCGGGAGGGGACTACGAGCAGTACTTC. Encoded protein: CASSRLAGGDYEQYF.

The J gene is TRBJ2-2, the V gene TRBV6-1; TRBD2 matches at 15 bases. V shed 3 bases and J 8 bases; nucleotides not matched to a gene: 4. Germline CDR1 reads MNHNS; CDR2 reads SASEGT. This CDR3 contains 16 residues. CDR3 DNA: TGTGCCAGCAGTGAGCCGGGACTAGCGGGAGGAGGGGAGCTGTTTTTT. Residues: CASSEPGLAGGGELFF.

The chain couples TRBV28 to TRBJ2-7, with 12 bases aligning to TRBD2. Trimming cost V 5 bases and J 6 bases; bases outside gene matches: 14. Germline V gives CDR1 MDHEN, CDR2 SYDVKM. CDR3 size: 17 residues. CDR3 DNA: TGTGCCAGCAGTCCTAAGGGCCGGACTAGCGGGACGTTCGAGCAGTACTTC. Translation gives CASSPKGRTSGTFEQYF. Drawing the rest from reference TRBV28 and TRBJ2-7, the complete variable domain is DVKVTQSSRYLVKRTGEKVFLECVQDMDHENMFWYRQDPGLGLRLIYFSYDVKMKEKGDIPEGYSVSREKKERFSLILESASTNQTSMYLCASSPKGRTSGTFEQYFGPGTRLTVT.

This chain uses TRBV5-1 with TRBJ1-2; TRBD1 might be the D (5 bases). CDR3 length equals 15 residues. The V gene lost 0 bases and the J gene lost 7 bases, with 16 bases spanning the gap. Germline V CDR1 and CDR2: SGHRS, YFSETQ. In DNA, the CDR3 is TGCGCCAGCAGCTTGGCCCTGGGGGGTGGTTCTGGCTACACCTTC. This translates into CASSLALGGGSGYTF.

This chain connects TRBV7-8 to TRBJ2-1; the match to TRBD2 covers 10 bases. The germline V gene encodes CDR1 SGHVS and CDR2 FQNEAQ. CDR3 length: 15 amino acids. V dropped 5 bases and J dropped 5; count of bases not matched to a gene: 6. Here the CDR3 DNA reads TGTGCCAGCAGCCAATCAGGACTAGCGGACAATGAGCAGTTCTTC. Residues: CASSQSGLADNEQFF.

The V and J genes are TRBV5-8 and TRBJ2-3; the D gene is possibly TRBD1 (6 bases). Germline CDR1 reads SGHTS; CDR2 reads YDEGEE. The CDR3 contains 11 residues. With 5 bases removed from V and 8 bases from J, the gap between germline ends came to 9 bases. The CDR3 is CASRRQATQYF. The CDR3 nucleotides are TGTGCCAGCAGAAGACAGGCTACGCAGTATTTT.